The subject of this entry is one TCR beta chain. Its antigen is not identified. Just one base apart from a much larger clone, this may be a read error. Previously described methods with listed TCR primers produced the bulk TCR libraries. TCRdb itself ran the PCR reads through MiXCR, one entry per CDR3 protein. In the table there are hundreds of thousands of distinct CDR3 sequences, about 22% of which are singletons. V gave up 1 base and J gave up 9 bases, with 10 bases separating them. This CDR3 contains 13 residues. Germline assignment: CDR1 SEHNR and CDR2 FQNEAQ (reference sequence). This sample is part of a study of molecular identifiers for immune sequencing clone quantification. Overall study results and limits: Among effectors, clones above 20 RNA copies held over 98% of molecules; among naive cells, under 1%. Highly expanded clone sizes could be underestimated by identical TCR molecules that share a barcode.

The rearrangement uses TRBV7-9 and TRBJ2-1; D is unclear. The specimen sequenced was naive CD8+ T cells from blood, with Jurkat cell RNA spiked in. The subset here: FACS-sorted CD8+CD4-CCR7+CD45RA+ naive T cells. The receptor was isolated from a human donor in good health. Some libraries in this study had Jurkat cell RNA spiked in. The CDR3 sequence is CASSLVDFGEQFF. CDR3 bases: TGTGCCAGCAGCTTAGTAGATTTCGGTGAGCAGTTCTTC. The full variable domain, with the rest looked up from reference TRBV7-9 and TRBJ2-1, is DTGVSQNPRHKITKRGQNVTFRCDPISEHNRLYWYRQTLGQGPEFLTYFQNEAQLEKSRLLSDRFSAERPKGSFSTLEIQRTEQGDSAMYLCASSLVDFGEQFFGPGTRLTVL.